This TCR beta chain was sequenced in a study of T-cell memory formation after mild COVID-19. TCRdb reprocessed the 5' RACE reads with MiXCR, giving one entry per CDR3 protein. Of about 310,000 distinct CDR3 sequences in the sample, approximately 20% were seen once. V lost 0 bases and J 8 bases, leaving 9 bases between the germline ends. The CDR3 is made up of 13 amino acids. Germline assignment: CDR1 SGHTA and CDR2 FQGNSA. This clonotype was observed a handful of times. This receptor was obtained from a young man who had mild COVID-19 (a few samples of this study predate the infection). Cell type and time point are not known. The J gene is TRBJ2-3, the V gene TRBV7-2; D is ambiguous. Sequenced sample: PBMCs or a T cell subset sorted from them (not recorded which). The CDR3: CASSLATASTQYF. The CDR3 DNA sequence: TGTGCCAGCAGCTTAGCCACAGCAAGTACGCAGTATTTT.